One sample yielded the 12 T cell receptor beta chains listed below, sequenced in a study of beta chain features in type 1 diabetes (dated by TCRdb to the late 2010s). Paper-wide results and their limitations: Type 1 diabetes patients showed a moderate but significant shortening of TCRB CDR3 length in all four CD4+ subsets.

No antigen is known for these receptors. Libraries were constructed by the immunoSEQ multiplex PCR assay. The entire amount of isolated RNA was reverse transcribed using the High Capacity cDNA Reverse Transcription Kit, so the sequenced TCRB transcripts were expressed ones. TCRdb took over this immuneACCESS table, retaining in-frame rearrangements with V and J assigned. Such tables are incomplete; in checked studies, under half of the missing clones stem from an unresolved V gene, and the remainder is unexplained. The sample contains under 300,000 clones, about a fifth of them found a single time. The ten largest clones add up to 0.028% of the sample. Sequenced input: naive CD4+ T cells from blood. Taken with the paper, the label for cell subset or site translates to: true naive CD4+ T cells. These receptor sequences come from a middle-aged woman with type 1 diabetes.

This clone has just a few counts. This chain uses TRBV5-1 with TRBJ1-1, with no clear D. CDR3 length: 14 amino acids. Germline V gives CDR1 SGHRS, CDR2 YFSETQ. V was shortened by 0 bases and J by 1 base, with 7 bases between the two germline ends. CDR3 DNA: TGCGCCAGCAGCTTGGTCGGGGAGAACACTGAAGCTTTCTTT. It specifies CASSLVGENTEAFF. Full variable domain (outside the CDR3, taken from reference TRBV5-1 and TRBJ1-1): KAGVTQTPRYLIKTRGQQVTLSCSPISGHRSVSWYQQTPGQGLQFLFEYFSETQRNKGNFPGRFSGRQFSNSRSEMNVSTLELGDSALYLCASSLVGENTEAFFGQGTRLTVV.

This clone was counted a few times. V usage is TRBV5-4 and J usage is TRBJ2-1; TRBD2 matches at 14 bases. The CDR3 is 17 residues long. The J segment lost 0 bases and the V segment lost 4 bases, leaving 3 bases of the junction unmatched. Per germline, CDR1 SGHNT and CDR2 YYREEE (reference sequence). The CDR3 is CASSRGTSGSSYNEQFF. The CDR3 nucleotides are TGTGCCAGCAGCCGCGGGACTAGCGGGAGCTCCTACAATGAGCAGTTCTTC.

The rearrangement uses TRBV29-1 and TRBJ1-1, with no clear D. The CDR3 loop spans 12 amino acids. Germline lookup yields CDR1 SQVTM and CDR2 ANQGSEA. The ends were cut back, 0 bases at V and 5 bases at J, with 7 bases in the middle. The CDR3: CSVEEPGTEAFF. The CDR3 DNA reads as TGCAGCGTTGAAGAACCGGGAACTGAAGCTTTCTTT. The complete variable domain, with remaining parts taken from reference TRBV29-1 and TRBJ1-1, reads SAVISQKPSRDICQRGTSLTIQCQVDSQVTMMFWYRQQPGQSLTLIATANQGSEATYESGFVIDKFPISRPNLTFSTLTVSNMSPEDSSIYLCSVEEPGTEAFFGQGTRLTVV.

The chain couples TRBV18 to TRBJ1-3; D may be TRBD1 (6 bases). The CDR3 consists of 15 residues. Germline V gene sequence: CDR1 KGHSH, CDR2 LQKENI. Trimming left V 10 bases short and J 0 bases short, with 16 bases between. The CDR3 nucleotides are TGTGCCACCCGATATCAGGGGAGCTCTGGAAACACCATATATTTT. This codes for CATRYQGSSGNTIYF.

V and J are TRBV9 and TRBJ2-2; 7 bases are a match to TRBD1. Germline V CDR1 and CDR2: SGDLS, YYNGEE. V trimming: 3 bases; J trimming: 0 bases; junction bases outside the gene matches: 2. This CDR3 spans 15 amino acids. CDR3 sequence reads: CASSAQGTNTGELFF. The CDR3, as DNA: TGTGCCAGCAGCGCACAGGGGACGAACACCGGGGAGCTGTTTTTT.

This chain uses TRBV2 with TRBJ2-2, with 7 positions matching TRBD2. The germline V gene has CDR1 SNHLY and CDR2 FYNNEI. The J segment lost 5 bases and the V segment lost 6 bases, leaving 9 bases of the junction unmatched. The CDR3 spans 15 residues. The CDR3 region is CASRWAGRRTGELFF. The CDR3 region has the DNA TGTGCCAGCAGATGGGCCGGGAGGAGGACCGGGGAGCTGTTTTTT.

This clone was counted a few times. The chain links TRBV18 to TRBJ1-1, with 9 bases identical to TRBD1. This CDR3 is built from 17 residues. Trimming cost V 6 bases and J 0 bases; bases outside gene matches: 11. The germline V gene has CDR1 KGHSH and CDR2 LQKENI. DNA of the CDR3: TGTGCCAGCTCGTCGGGACAGGGAGGAGGGATGAACACTGAAGCTTTCTTT. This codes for CASSSGQGGGMNTEAFF. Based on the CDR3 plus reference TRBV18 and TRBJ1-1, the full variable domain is NAGVMQNPRHLVRRRGQEARLRCSPMKGHSHVYWYRQLPEEGLKFMVYLQKENIIDESGMPKERFSAEFPKEGPSILRIQQVVRGDSAAYFCASSSGQGGGMNTEAFFGQGTRLTVV.

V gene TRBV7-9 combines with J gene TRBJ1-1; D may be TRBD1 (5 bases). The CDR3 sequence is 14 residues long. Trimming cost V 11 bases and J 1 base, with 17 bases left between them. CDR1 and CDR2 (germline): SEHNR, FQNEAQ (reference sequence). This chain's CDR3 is CASIPAGQNTEAFF. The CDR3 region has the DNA TGTGCCTCGATCCCGGCAGGGCAGAACACTGAAGCTTTCTTT.

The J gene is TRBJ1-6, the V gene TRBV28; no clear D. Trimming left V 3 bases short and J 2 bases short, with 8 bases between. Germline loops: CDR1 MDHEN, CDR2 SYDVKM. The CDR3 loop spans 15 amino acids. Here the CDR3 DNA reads TGTGCCAGCAGTTTCGGGAACCCCTATAATTCACCCCTCCACTTT. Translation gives CASSFGNPYNSPLHF.

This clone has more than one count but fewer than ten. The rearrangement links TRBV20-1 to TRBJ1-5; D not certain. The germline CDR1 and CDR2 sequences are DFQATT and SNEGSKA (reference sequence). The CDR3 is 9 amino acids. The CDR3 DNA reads TGCAGCGTGAATCAGCCCCAGCATTTT. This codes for CSVNQPQHF.

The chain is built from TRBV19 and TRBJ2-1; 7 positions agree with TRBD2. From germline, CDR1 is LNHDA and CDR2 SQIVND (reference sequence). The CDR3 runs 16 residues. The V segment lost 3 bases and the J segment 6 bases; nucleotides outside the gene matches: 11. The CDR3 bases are TGTGCCAGTAGTATCCGCGTGGGCGCGGGAGCCAATGAGCAGTTCTTC. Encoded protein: CASSIRVGAGANEQFF.

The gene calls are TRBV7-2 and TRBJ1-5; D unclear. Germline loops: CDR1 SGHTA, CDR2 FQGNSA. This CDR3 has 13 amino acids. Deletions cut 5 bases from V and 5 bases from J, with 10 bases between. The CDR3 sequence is CASSPRGHQPQHF. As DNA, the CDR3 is TGTGCCAGCAGCCCCCGAGGCCATCAGCCCCAGCATTTT.